The source of this TCR beta chain is a study of shared clonotypes between healthy human individuals. With respect to this clone: A much larger clone lies a single base off, so this may be a read error.

Sequencing was performed with immunoSEQ multiplex PCR; in TCRdb, only in-frame clones are kept and a portion is missing. Of about a million clones listed, 70% to 85% are singletons. This clonotype was obtained from a man aged 18 to 35 in good health. The sample taken for sequencing was memory CD4+ T cells sorted from blood. The sample's subset: CD45RA-negative fraction.

The CDR3 DNA is TGTGCCAGCAGTGGGGGACAGGGGGCCTACGAGCAGTACTTC. Translation gives CASSGGQGAYEQYF. The chain is built from TRBV2 and TRBJ2-7; 11 bases agree with TRBD1. J gave up 2 bases and V 4 bases, and 1 base lay outside the gene matches. The CDR3 sequence is 14 residues long. CDR1 SNHLY and CDR2 FYNNEI come from the germline V gene.